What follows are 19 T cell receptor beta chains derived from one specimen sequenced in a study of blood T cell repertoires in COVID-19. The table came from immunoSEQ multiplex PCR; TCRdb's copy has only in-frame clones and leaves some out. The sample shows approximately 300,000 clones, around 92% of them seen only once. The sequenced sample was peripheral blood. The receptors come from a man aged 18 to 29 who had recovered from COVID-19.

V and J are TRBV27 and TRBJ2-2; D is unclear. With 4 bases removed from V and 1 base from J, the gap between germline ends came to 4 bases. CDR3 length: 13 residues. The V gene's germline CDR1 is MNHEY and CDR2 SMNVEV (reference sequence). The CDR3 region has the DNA TGTGCCAGCAGTTCTAGGAACACCGGGGAGCTGTTTTTT. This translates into CASSSRNTGELFF.

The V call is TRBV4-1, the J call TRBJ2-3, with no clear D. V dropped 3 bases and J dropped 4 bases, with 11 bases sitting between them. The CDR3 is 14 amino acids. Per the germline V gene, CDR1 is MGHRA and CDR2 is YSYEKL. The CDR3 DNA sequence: TGCGCCAGCAGCCACTACGCCGCCGCAGATACGCAGTATTTT. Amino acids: CASSHYAAADTQYF.

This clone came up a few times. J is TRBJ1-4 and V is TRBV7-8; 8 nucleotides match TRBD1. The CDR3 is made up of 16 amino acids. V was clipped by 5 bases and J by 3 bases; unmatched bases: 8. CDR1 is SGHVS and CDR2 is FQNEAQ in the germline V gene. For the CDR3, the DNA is TGTGCCAGCAGCCCGACAGGGGTCGGAGCTAATGAAAAACTGTTTTTT. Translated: CASSPTGVGANEKLFF.

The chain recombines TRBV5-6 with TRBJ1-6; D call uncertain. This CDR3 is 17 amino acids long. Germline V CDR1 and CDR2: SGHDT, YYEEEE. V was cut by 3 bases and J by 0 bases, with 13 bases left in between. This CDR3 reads CASSWRAASSYNSPLHF. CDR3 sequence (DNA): TGTGCCAGCAGCTGGAGGGCGGCAAGCTCCTATAATTCACCCCTCCACTTT.

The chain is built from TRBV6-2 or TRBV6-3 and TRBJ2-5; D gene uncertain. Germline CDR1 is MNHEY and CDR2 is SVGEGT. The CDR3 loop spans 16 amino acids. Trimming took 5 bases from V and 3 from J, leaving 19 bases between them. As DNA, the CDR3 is TGTGCCAGCAGTCCAAATAGTCGGTCCGAAAAAGAGACCCAGTACTTC. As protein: CASSPNSRSEKETQYF.

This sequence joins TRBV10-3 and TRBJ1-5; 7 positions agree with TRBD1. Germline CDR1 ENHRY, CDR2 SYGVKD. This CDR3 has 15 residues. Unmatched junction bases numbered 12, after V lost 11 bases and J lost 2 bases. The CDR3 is CAACSQGNGNQPQHF. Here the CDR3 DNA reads TGTGCCGCCTGTTCACAGGGGAATGGCAATCAGCCCCAGCATTTT.

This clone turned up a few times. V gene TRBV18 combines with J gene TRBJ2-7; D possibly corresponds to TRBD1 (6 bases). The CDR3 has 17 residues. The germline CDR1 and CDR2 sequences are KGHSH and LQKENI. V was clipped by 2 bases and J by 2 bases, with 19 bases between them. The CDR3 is CASSPTVGGNAPYEQYF. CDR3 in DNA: TGTGCCAGCTCACCAACTGTAGGGGGAAATGCCCCCTACGAGCAGTACTTC.

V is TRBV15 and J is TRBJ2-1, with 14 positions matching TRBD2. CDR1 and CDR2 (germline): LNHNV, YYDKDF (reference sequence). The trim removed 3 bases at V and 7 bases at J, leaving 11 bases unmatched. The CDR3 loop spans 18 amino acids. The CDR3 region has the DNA TGTGCCACCAGCAGTTATGCGGGACTAGCGGGAGAGGAGAATGAGCAGTTCTTC. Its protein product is CATSSYAGLAGEENEQFF.

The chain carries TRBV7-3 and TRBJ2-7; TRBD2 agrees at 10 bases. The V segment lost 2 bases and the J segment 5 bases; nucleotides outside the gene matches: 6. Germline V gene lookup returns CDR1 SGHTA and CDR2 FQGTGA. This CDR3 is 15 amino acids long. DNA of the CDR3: TGTGCCAGCAGCTTAGGCGGGCTAGCGGGAGACGAGCAGTACTTC. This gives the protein CASSLGGLAGDEQYF.

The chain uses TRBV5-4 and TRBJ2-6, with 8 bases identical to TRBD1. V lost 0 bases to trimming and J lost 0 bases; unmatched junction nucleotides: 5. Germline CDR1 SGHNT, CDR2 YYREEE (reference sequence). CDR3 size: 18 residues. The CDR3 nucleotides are TGTGCCAGCAGCTTGGGGGGACAGGTTAGCTCTGGGGCCAACGTCCTGACTTTC. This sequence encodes CASSLGGQVSSGANVLTF.

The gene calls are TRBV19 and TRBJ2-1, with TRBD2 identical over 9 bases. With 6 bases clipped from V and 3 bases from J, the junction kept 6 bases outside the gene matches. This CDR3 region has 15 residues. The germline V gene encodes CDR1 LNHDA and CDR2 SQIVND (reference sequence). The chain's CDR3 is CASSQGTSIYNEQFF. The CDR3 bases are TGTGCCAGTAGCCAAGGGACTAGCATCTACAATGAGCAGTTCTTC.

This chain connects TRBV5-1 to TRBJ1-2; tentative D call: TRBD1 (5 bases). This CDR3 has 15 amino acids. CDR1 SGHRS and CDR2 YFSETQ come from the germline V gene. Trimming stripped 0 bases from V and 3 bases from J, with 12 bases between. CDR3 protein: CASSLGSGFDYGYTF. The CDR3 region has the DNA TGCGCCAGCAGCTTGGGATCAGGGTTCGACTATGGCTACACCTTC.

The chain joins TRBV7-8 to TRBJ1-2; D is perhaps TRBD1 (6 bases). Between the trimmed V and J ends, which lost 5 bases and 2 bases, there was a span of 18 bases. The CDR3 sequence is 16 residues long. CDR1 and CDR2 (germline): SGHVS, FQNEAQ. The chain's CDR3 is CASSVGGLDKNYGYTF. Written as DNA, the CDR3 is TGTGCCAGCAGCGTAGGGGGACTGGACAAGAACTATGGCTACACCTTC.

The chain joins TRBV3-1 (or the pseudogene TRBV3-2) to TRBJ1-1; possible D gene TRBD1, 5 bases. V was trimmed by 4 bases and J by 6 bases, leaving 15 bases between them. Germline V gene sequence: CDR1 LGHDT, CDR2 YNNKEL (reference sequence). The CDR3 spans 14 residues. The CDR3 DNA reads TGTGCCAGCAGCCCTCTCGGCGGGGGGGCTGAAGCTTTCTTT. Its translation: CASSPLGGGAEAFF.

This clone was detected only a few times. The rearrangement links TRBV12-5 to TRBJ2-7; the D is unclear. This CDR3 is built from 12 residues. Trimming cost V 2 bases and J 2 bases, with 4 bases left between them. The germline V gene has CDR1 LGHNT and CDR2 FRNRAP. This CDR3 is CASGLLPYEQYF. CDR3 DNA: TGTGCTAGTGGTTTGCTTCCCTACGAGCAGTACTTC.

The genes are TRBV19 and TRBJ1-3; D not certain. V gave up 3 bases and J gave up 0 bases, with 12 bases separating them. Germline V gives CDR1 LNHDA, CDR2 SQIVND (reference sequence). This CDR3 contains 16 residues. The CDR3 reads CASSIARGSSGNTIYF. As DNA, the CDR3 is TGTGCCAGTAGTATCGCGCGGGGAAGCTCTGGAAACACCATATATTTT.

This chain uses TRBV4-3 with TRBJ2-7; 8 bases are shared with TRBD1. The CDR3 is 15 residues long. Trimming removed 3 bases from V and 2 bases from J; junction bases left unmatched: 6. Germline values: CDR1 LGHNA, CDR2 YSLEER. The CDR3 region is CASSHGDRTAYEQYF. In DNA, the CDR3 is TGCGCCAGCAGCCATGGGGACAGGACTGCCTACGAGCAGTACTTC.

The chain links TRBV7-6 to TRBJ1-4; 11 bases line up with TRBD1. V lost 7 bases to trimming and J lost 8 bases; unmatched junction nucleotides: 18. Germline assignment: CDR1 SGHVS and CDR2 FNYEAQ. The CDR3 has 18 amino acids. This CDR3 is CASTRNPPGTGGWEKLFF. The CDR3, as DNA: TGTGCCAGCACCCGGAACCCCCCCGGGACAGGGGGGTGGGAAAAACTGTTTTTT.

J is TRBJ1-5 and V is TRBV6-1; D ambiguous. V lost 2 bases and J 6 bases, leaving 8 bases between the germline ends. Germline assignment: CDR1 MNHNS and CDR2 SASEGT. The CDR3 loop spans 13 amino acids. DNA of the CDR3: TGTGCCAGCAGTGAAACGCGGGTTCAGCCCCAGCATTTT. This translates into CASSETRVQPQHF.